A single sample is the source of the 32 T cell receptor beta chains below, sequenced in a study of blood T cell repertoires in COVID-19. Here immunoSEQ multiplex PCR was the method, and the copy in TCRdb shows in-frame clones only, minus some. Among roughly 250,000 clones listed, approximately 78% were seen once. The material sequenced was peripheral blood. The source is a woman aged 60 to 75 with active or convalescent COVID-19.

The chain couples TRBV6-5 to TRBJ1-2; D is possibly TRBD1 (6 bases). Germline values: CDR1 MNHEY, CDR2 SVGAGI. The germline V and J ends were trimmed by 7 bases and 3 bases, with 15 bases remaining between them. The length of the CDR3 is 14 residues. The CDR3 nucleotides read TGTGCCAGCACCCTCCAGGGGCTCGACTATGGCTACACCTTC. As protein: CASTLQGLDYGYTF.

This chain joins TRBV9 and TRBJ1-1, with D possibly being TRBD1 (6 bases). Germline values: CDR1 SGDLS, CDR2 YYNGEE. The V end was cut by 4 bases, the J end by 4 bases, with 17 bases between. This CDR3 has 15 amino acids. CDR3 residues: CASSPTGLGGTEAFF. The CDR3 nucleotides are TGTGCCAGCAGCCCTACGGGGCTAGGGGGCACTGAAGCTTTCTTT.

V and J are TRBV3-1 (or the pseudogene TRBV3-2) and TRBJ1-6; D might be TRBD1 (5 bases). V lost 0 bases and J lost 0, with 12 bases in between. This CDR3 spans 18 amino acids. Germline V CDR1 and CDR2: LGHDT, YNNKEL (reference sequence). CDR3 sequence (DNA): TGTGCCAGCAGCCAAGATCCAGGGCCCTTCTCCTATAATTCACCCCTCCACTTT. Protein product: CASSQDPGPFSYNSPLHF.

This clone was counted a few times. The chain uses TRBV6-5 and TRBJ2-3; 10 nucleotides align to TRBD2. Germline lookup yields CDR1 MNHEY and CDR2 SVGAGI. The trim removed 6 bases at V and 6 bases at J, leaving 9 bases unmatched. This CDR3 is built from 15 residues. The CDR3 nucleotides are TGTGCCAGCAGCGGAGCGGGGGGGCCGTATGATACGCAGTATTTT. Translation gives CASSGAGGPYDTQYF.

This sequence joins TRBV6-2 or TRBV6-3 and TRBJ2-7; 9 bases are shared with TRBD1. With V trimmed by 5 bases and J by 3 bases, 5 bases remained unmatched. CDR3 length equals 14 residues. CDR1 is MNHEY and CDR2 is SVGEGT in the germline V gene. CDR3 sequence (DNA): TGTGCCAGCAGTGGACAGGGGCTGGGCTACGAGCAGTACTTC. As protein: CASSGQGLGYEQYF.

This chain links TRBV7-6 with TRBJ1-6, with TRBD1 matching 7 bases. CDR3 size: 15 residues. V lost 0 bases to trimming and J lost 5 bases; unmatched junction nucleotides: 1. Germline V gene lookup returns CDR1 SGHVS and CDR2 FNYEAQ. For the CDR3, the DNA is TGTGCCAGCAGCTTAGCAGGGGGCAATAATTCACCCCTCCACTTT. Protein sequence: CASSLAGGNNSPLHF.

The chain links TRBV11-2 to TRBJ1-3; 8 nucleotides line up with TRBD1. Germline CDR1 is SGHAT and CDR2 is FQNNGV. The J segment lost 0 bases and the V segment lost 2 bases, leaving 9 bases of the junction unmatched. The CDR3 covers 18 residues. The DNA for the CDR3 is TGTGCCAGCAGCTTACCCCGTGGACAGGGTGGCTCTGGAAACACCATATATTTT. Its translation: CASSLPRGQGGSGNTIYF.

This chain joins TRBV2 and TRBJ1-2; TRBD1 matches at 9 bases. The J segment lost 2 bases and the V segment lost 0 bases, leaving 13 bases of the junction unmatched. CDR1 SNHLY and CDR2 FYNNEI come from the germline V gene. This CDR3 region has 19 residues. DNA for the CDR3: TGTGCCAGCAGTGAAGCCTTAATCCCGGGACAGGGAAGGAACTATGGCTACACCTTC. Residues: CASSEALIPGQGRNYGYTF.

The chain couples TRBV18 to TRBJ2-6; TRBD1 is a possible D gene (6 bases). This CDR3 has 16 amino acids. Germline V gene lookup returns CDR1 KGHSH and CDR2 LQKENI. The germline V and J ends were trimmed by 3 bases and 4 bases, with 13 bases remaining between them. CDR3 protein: CASSPTTGVGANVLTF. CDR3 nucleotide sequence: TGTGCCAGCTCACCTACGACAGGCGTCGGGGCCAACGTCCTGACTTTC.

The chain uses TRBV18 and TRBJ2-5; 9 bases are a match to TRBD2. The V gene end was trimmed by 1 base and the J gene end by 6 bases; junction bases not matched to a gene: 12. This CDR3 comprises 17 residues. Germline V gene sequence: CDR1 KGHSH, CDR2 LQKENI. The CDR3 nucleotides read TGTGCCAGCTCACCACGTTTTTTAGCGGGGGAAAGACAGACCCAGTACTTC. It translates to CASSPRFLAGERQTQYF.

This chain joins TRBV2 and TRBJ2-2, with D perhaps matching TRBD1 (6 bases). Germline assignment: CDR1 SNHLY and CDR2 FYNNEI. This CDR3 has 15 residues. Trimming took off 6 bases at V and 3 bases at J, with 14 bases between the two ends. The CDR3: CASRTGTLHTGELFF. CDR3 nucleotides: TGTGCCAGCAGGACCGGGACACTTCACACCGGGGAGCTGTTTTTT.

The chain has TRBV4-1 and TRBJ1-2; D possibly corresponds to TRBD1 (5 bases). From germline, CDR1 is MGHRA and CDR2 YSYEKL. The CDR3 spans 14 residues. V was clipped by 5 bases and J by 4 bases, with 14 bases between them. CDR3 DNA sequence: TGCGCCAGCAGCTCTCTCGGGGGGGGCTATGGCTACACCTTC. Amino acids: CASSSLGGGYGYTF.

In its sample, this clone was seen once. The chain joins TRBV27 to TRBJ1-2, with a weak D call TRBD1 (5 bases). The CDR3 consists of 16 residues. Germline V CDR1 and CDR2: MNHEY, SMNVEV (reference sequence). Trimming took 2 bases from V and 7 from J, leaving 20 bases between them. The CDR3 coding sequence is TGTGCCAGCAGTTTAAGTCCTGACAGCTTCCATGGTGGCTACACCTTC. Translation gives CASSLSPDSFHGGYTF.

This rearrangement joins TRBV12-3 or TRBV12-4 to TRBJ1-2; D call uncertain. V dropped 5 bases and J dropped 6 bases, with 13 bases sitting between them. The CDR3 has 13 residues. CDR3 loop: CASSPEGRNGYTF. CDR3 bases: TGTGCCAGCAGTCCCGAAGGGAGGAATGGCTACACCTTC.

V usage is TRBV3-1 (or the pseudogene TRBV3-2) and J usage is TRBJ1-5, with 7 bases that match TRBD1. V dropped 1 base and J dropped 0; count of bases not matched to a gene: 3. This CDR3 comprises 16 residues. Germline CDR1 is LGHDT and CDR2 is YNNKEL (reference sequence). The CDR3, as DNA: TGTGCCAGCAGCCAAGGGGACAGTTATAGCAATCAGCCCCAGCATTTT. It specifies CASSQGDSYSNQPQHF.

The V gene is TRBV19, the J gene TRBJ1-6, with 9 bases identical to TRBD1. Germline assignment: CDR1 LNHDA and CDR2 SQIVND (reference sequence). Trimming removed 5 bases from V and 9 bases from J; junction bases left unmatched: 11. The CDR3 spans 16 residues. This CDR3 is CASSSRTGALGSPLHF. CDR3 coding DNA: TGTGCCAGTAGTTCAAGGACAGGGGCGCTTGGTTCACCCCTCCACTTT.

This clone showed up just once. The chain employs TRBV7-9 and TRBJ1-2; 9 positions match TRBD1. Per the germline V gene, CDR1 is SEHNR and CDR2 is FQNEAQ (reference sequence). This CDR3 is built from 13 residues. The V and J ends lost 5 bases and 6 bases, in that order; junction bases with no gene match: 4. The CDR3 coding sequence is TGTGCCAGCAGCCCACAGGGGGCGCATGGCTACACCTTC. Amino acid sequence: CASSPQGAHGYTF.

This chain's CDR3 is CASSLGLGQPEAFF. In DNA form, the CDR3 reads TGTGCCAGCAGCTTAGGATTGGGGCAGCCCGAAGCTTTCTTT. The rearrangement links TRBV7-2 to TRBJ1-1, with D maybe TRBD1 (5 bases). Germline values: CDR1 SGHTA, CDR2 FQGNSA. V was trimmed by 1 base and J by 8 bases, leaving 14 bases between them. The length of the CDR3 is 14 residues.

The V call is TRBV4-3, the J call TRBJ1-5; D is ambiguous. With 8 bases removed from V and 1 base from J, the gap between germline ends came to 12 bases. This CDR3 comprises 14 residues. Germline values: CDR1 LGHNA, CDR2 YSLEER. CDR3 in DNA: TGCGCCAGCGGTTACGCCGGGAGCAATCAGCCCCAGCATTTT. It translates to CASGYAGSNQPQHF.

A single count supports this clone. This CDR3 reads CATKTGGANEQFF. For the CDR3, the DNA is TGTGCCACGAAGACCGGGGGGGCGAATGAGCAGTTCTTC. This rearrangement joins TRBV10-3 to TRBJ2-1, with 8 nucleotides matching TRBD2. The ends lost 10 bases at V and 7 bases at J; junction bases unmatched: 9. The V gene's germline CDR1 is ENHRY and CDR2 SYGVKD. This CDR3 is 13 amino acids long.

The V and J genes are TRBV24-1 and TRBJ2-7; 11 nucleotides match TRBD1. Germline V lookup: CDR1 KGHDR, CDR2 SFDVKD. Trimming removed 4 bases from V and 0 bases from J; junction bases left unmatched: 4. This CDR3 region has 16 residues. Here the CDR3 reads CATSESGQGVSYEQYF. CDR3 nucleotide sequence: TGTGCCACCAGTGAGTCGGGACAGGGGGTCTCCTACGAGCAGTACTTC.

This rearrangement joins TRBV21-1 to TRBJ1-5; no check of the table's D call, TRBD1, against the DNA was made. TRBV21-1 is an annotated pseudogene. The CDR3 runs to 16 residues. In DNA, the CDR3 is TGTGCCAGCAGCAAAGACAGGGGCCTTTTCAATCAGCCCCAGCATTTT. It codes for CASSKDRGLFNQPQHF.

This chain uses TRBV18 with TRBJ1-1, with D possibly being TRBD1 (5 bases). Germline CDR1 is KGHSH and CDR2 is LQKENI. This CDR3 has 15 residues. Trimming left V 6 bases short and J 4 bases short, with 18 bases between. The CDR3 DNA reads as TGTGCCAGCTCTGAAACGGACGGGGGAGGCACTGAAGCTTTCTTT. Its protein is CASSETDGGGTEAFF.

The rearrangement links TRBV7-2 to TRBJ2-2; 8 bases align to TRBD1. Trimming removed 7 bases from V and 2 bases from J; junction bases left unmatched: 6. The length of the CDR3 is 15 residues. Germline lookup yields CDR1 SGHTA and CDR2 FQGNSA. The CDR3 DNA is TGTGCCAGCAACATACAGGGGGGTAACACCGGGGAGCTGTTTTTT. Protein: CASNIQGGNTGELFF.

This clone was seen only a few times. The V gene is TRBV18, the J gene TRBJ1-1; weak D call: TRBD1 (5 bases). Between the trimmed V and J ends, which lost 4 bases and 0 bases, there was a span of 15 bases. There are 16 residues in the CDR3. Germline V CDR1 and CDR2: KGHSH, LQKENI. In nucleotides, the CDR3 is TGTGCCAGCTCACAAGGGGTAGGTGCAATGAACACTGAAGCTTTCTTT. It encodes CASSQGVGAMNTEAFF.

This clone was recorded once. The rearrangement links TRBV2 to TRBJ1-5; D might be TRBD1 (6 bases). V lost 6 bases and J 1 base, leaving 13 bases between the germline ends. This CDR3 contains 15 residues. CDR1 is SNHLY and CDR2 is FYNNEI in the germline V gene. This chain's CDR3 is CASRVDRLSNQPQHF. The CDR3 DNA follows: TGTGCCAGCAGGGTTGACAGGCTCAGCAATCAGCCCCAGCATTTT.

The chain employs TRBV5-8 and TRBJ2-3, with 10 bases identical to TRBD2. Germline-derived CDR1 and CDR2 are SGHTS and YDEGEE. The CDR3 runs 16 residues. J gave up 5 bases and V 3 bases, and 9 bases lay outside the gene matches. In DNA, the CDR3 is TGTGCCAGCAGCTCCCAAGCGGGGGGGCCAAGAGATACGCAGTATTTT. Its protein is CASSSQAGGPRDTQYF.

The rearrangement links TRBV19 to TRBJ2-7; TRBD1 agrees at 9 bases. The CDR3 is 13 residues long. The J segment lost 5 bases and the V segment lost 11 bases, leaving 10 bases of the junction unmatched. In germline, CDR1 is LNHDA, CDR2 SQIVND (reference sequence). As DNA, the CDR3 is TGTGCCTCCCGGGACAGGGCTTTCAACGAGCAGTACTTC. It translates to CASRDRAFNEQYF.

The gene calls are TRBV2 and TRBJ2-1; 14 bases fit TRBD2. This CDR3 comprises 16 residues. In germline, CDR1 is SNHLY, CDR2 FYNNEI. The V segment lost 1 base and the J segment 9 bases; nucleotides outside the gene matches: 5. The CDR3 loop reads CASSEVGLAGGREQFF. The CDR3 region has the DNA TGTGCCAGCAGTGAAGTTGGACTAGCGGGGGGTCGTGAGCAGTTCTTC.

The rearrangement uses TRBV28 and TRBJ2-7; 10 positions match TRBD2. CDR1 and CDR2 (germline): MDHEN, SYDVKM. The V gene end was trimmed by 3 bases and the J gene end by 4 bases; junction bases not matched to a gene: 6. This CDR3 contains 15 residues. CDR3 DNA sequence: TGTGCCAGCAGTTTCGAACTAGCGGGGAGGTACGAGCAGTACTTC. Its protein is CASSFELAGRYEQYF.

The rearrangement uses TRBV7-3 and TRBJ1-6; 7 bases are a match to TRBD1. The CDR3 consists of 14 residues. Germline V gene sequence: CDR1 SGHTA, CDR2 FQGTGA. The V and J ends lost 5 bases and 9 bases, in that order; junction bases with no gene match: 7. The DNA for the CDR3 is TGTGCCAGCAGCCCCGGACAGGCTGGTTCACCCCTCCACTTT. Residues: CASSPGQAGSPLHF.

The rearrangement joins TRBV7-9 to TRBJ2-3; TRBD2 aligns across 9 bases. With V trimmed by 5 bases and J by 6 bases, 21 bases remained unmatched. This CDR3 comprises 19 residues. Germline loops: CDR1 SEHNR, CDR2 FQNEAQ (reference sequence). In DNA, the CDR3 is TGTGCCAGCAGCGACCCGGGCCTCGCGGGGGGGCGGGCAATCGATACGCAGTATTTT. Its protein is CASSDPGLAGGRAIDTQYF.